This T cell receptor beta chain was sequenced during a study of OX40 agonist ivuxolimab in advanced cancers. Study-level information: Patients in dose escalation had liver, melanoma, kidney or head and neck cancers. The study's findings and limits: Both CD4+ and CD8+ T cell populations in blood had undergone clonal expansion by week 6 at 0.1 to 3.0 mg/kg. Averaging showed that CD8+ T cells had more expanded clones than CD4+ did.

In regard to this clone: Its target is unknown. The sample holds other DNA sequences that translate to the same CDR3.

This table comes from immunoSEQ multiplex PCR, and its TCRdb copy is limited to in-frame clones, with some not included. The sample includes tens of thousands of clones, about 85% of them seen just once. V was clipped by 5 bases and J by 2 bases, with 15 bases between them. The CDR3 covers 15 residues. Germline V gene data show CDR1 as SGHNT and CDR2 as YENEEA. V is TRBV11-3 and J is TRBJ2-5; D gene unclear. Here the sequenced sample was CD4+ or CD8+ T cells sorted from blood, taken in a trial of the OX40 agonist ivuxolimab. This TCR came from an adult with an advanced solid tumor such as melanoma, head and neck, liver or kidney cancer. The CDR3 DNA follows: TGTGCCAGCAGCGTATATGGCCGAGGACAAGAGACCCAGTACTTC. This sequence encodes CASSVYGRGQETQYF.